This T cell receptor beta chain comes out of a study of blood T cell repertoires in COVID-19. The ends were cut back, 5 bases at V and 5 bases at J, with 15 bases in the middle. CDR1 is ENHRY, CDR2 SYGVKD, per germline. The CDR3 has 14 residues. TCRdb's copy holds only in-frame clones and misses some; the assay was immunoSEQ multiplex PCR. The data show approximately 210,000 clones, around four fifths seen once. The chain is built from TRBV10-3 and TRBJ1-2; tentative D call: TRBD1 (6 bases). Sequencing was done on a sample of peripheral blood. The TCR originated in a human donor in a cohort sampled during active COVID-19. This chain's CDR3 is CAISKQGNTYGYTF. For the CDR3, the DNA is TGTGCCATCAGTAAACAGGGTAATACGTATGGCTACACCTTC.